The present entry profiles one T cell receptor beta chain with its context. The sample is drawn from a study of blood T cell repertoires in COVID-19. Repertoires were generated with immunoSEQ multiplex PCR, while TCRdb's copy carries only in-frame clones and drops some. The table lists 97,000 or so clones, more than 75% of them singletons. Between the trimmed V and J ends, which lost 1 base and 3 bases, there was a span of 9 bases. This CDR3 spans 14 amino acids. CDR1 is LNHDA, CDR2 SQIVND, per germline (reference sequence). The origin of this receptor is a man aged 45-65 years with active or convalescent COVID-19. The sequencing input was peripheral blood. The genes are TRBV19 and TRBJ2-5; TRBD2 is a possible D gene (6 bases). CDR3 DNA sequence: TGTGCCAGTAGTATAGGGACTACGAAAGAGACCCAGTACTTC. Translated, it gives CASSIGTTKETQYF. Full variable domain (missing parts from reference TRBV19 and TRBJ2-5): DGGITQSPKYLFRKEGQNVTLSCEQNLNHDAMYWYRQDPGQGLRLIYYSQIVNDFQKGDIAEGYSVSREKKESFPLTVTSAQKNPTAFYLCASSIGTTKETQYFGPGTRLLVL.